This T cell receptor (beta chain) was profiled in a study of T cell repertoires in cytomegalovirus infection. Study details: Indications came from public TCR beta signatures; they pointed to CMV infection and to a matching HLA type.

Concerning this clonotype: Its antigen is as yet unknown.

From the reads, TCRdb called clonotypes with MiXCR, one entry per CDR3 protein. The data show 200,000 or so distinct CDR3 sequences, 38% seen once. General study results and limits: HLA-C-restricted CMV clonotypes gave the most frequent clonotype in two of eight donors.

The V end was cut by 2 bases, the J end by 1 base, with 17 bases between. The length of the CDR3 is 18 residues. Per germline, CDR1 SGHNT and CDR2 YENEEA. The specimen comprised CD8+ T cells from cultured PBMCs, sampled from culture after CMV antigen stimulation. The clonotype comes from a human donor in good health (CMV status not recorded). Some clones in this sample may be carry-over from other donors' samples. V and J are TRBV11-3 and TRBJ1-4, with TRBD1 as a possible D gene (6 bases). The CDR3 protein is CASSLPRGAVVTNEKLFF. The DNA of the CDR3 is TGTGCCAGCAGCTTACCCAGGGGAGCGGTCGTAACTAATGAAAAACTGTTTTTT.